This T cell receptor (beta chain) is from a study of Ad26.COV2.S vaccination and SARS-CoV-2 variants. Study information: Donor was in the COV1001 Ad26.COV2.S trial arm. Each vaccinee took Ad26.COV2.S intramuscularly, once or twice 56 days apart. General study results and limits: Using TCR breadth and depth analyses may have led to underestimated total T cell responses.

With 0 bases removed from V and 5 bases from J, the gap between germline ends came to 7 bases. Germline CDR1 reads GTSNPN; CDR2 reads SVGIG (reference sequence). This CDR3 spans 13 amino acids. On this clone: No antigen is known for it.

TCRdb's table, derived via immunoSEQ multiplex PCR, lists solely in-frame clones and lacks some. The repertoire holds 200,000 to 300,000 clones, around 87% seen once, with about 10% in the top ten. The treatment here: roughly 18 received Ad26.COV2.S at low or high dose, single or two shots; about 5 received placebo; per-sample allocation not given. Sampling happened 63 days after the first vaccine or placebo injection. Based in Boston, the donor was an adult of 18-55 years. This specimen was peripheral blood, taken in a trial of Ad26.COV2.S vaccine versus placebo. The rearrangement uses TRBV30 and TRBJ2-2; D gene uncertain. The TCR comes from a person between 18 and 60 years old who received the Ad26.COV2.S COVID-19 vaccine or a placebo. CDR3 region: CAWSVLGTGELFF. CDR3 in DNA: TGTGCCTGGAGTGTACTTGGAACCGGGGAGCTGTTTTTT.